Presented here are 5 T cell receptor beta chains from one specimen sequenced in a study of cytomegalovirus exposure and HLA in healthy donors. 60 Vbeta and 13 Jbeta primers were used in PCR. TCRdb's table, derived via immunoSEQ multiplex PCR, lists solely in-frame clones and lacks some. The sample records 100,000 to 150,000 clones, 70% to 90% being singletons. Material: PBMCs. These receptor sequences come from a man aged 40-49 years in good health and CMV-seronegative.

The rearrangement joins TRBV28 to TRBJ1-2, with D possibly matching TRBD1 (6 bases). Trimming removed 0 bases at V and 7 bases at J, with 18 bases between. CDR3 size: 16 residues. CDR1 MDHEN and CDR2 SYDVKM come from the germline V gene. DNA of the CDR3: TGTGCCAGCAGTTTATGGCCGGCAGGGGCAGAAGTTGGCTACACCTTC. This translates into CASSLWPAGAEVGYTF.

The chain is built from TRBV30 and TRBJ1-4, with a weak D call TRBD1 (5 bases). The length of the CDR3 is 14 residues. Trimming took off 4 bases at V and 0 bases at J, with 9 bases between the two ends. CDR1 is GTSNPN, CDR2 SVGIG, per germline (reference sequence). The CDR3 loop is CAWKPGSTNEKLFF. Written as DNA, the CDR3 is TGTGCCTGGAAACCAGGGTCAACTAATGAAAAACTGTTTTTT. Full variable domain (missing parts from reference TRBV30 and TRBJ1-4): SQTIHQWPATLVQPVGSPLSLECTVEGTSNPNLYWYRQAAGRGLQLLFYSVGIGQISSEVPQNLSASRPQDRQFILSSKKLLLSDSGFYLCAWKPGSTNEKLFFGSGTQLSVL.

J is TRBJ2-1 and V is TRBV2, with a tentative D call TRBD2 (5 bases). Between the trimmed V and J ends, which lost 6 bases and 2 bases, there was a span of 8 bases. The CDR3 has 13 amino acids. Germline V CDR1 and CDR2: SNHLY, FYNNEI. CDR3 bases: TGTGCCAGCAGCCCCGGGACCTACAATGAGCAGTTCTTC. This encodes CASSPGTYNEQFF.

This clone was observed once. The gene calls are TRBV6-1 and TRBJ1-1, with unresolved D. Trimming shortened V by 8 bases and J by 6 bases, and 13 bases separated the two germline ends. This CDR3 comprises 12 residues. Germline CDR1 MNHNS, CDR2 SASEGT. For the CDR3, the DNA is TGTGCCAGCGTGGGAGTGGTCGCTGAAGCTTTCTTT. It encodes CASVGVVAEAFF.

This chain joins TRBV9 and TRBJ2-2, with TRBD2 identical over 8 bases. The J segment lost 2 bases and the V segment lost 7 bases, leaving 4 bases of the junction unmatched. Germline CDR1 is SGDLS and CDR2 is YYNGEE. The CDR3 extends over 14 amino acids. CDR3 sequence reads: CASGAGANTGELFF. DNA of the CDR3: TGTGCCAGCGGAGCGGGGGCCAACACCGGGGAGCTGTTTTTT.